The entry that follows covers one TCR beta chain sequence. This CDR3 has 15 amino acids. The source of the sample is a study of control samples from healthy donors and cancer patients. Assay used: immunoSEQ multiplex PCR; TCRdb lists only in-frame clones, some missing. This sample yields about 38,000 clones, of which more than 70% are seen a single time; 20% to 25% belongs to the top ten. This receptor was obtained from a woman aged 60-70 years with lung cancer. The gene calls are TRBV21-1 and TRBJ1-1; no DNA check was done on the table's D call, TRBD1. TRBV21-1 is listed as a pseudogene. Sequencing was carried out using PBMCs. In nucleotides, the CDR3 is TGTGCCAGCAGCAAAAGGGCAGGGGCGCACGGTGAAGCTTTCTTT. Translation gives CASSKRAGAHGEAFF.